This T cell receptor (beta chain) originates from a study of cytomegalovirus exposure and HLA in healthy donors. This clone was counted between two and nine times. Antigen: not known. The PCR used 60 Vbeta and 13 Jbeta primers. Clones were read by immunoSEQ multiplex PCR, and TCRdb kept only the in-frame ones, dropping some. The sample lists more than 85,000 clones, about 80% seen once, with approximately 2.2% in the top ten. General observations from the study: Reports state that TCR beta sequences accurately predicted most subjects' HLA-A and HLA-B alleles.

Germline CDR1 LNHDA, CDR2 SQIVND (reference sequence). The CDR3 extends over 12 amino acids. V shed 11 bases and J shed 0 bases, with 8 bases lying between them. This TCR came from a man between 25 and 39 years old in good health and CMV-seronegative. The sequenced material came from PBMCs. The chain employs TRBV19 and TRBJ1-3; no definite D call. CDR3: CASESSGNTIYF. CDR3 coding DNA: TGTGCCTCCGAGAGCTCTGGAAACACCATATATTTT.